Below, 25 T cell receptor beta chains from the same sample are listed, as sequenced in a study of CD8 T cells in ankylosing spondylitis. TCRdb reanalysed the 5' RACE reads using MiXCR and keeps one entry per CDR3 protein. The data contain 150,000 to 200,000 distinct CDR3 sequences, about an eighth of them singletons. Sequences were obtained from blood, either unsorted or a sorted T cell fraction (not recorded which). The receptor source for this set is a female donor with ankylosing spondylitis or in good health (not recorded which).

This clonotype was observed many times. This rearrangement joins TRBV7-9 to TRBJ2-1, with D possibly matching TRBD2 (6 bases). The V gene's germline CDR1 is SEHNR and CDR2 FQNEAQ (reference sequence). The CDR3 extends over 15 amino acids. The germline V and J ends were trimmed by 4 bases and 2 bases, with 12 bases remaining between them. The CDR3 reads CASSSASVTYNEQFF. In DNA form, the CDR3 reads TGTGCCAGCAGCTCCGCTAGCGTGACCTACAATGAGCAGTTCTTC. The variable domain in full, completed from reference TRBV7-9 and TRBJ2-1, reads DTGVSQNPRHKITKRGQNVTFRCDPISEHNRLYWYRQTLGQGPEFLTYFQNEAQLEKSRLLSDRFSAERPKGSFSTLEIQRTEQGDSAMYLCASSSASVTYNEQFFGPGTRLTVL.

This clonotype was counted at least ten times. CDR3 protein: CASSLVGDWNQPQHF. The CDR3 nucleotides are TGTGCCAGCAGTTTAGTCGGGGACTGGAACCAGCCCCAGCATTTT. The chain has TRBV28 and TRBJ1-5; D is perhaps TRBD1 (5 bases). Germline CDR1 reads MDHEN; CDR2 reads SYDVKM. V lost 2 bases and J lost 7, with 15 bases in between. The CDR3 spans 15 residues.

This clonotype was seen only a few times. This chain links TRBV5-5 with TRBJ2-7; 10 bases agree with TRBD1. The V gene end was trimmed by 4 bases and the J gene end by 3 bases; junction bases not matched to a gene: 7. This CDR3 region has 15 residues. CDR1 SGHKS and CDR2 YYEKEE come from the germline V gene (reference sequence). CDR3 region: CASSPADRGFYEQYF. The CDR3 DNA is TGTGCCAGCAGCCCAGCGGACAGGGGGTTCTACGAGCAGTACTTC.

This clonotype showed up many times. The genes are TRBV9 and TRBJ1-1, with D possibly being TRBD1 (6 bases). Germline CDR1 is SGDLS and CDR2 is YYNGEE. The germline V and J ends were trimmed by 3 bases and 5 bases, with 17 bases remaining between them. The length of the CDR3 is 15 residues. Here the CDR3 DNA reads TGTGCCAGCAGCGCCGGACAGCGCTCTACGACTGAAGCTTTCTTT. Amino acid sequence: CASSAGQRSTTEAFF.

V and J are TRBV30 and TRBJ2-1; 7 nucleotides agree with TRBD1. V was pared by 5 bases and J by 3 bases, with 4 bases of the junction left unmatched. This CDR3 contains 13 residues. Germline V CDR1 and CDR2: GTSNPN, SVGIG (reference sequence). The CDR3 bases are TGTGCCTGGTCGGGACAGCACTACAATGAGCAGTTCTTC. Protein: CAWSGQHYNEQFF.

This clonotype has a count of ten or more. The gene calls are TRBV7-3 and TRBJ2-3; 8 nucleotides match TRBD1. Germline V gene lookup returns CDR1 SGHTA and CDR2 FQGTGA. This CDR3 contains 14 residues. V shed 8 bases, J shed 3 bases, and the junction held 7 bases outside the gene matches. The CDR3 DNA sequence: TGTGCCAGCGCACGTGGACAGGGAACAGATACGCAGTATTTT. Translating gives CASARGQGTDTQYF. Full variable domain (outside the CDR3, taken from reference TRBV7-3 and TRBJ2-3): GAGVSQTPSNKVTEKGKYVELRCDPISGHTALYWYRQSLGQGPEFLIYFQGTGAADDSGLPNDRFFAVRPEGSVSTLKIQRTERGDSAVYLCASARGQGTDTQYFGPGTRLTVL.

This clonotype was recorded at least ten times. CDR3 sequence: CASSDSAGDQTDTQYF. The CDR3 bases are TGTGCCAGCAGTGACTCGGCGGGAGACCAAACAGATACGCAGTATTTT. This chain links TRBV6-4 with TRBJ2-3; 7 bases are shared with TRBD2. The CDR3 consists of 16 residues. V was pared by 0 bases and J by 3 bases, with 6 bases of the junction left unmatched. Germline CDR1 MRHNA, CDR2 SNTAGT.

This clonotype was seen only a few times. The chain is built from TRBV18 and TRBJ2-1; D unresolved. The V end lost 3 bases, the J end lost 5 bases, and 8 bases lay between the germline ends. The CDR3 runs to 13 residues. Germline values: CDR1 KGHSH, CDR2 LQKENI. CDR3 in DNA: TGTGCCAGCTCACCTCAACGGGACAATGAGCAGTTCTTC. It yields the protein CASSPQRDNEQFF.

This clonotype appeared many times. The rearrangement joins TRBV12-3 or TRBV12-4 to TRBJ2-7, with TRBD2 matching over 11 bases. V lost 3 bases to trimming and J lost 8 bases; unmatched junction nucleotides: 9. The CDR3 spans 15 residues. CDR3 nucleotides: TGTGCCAGCAGTTTTTTAGCGGGAGGGCCGATTCAGCAGTACTTC. This gives the protein CASSFLAGGPIQQYF.

This clonotype was detected ten times or more. The V call is TRBV7-2, the J call TRBJ1-4; D gene uncertain. Germline loops: CDR1 SGHTA, CDR2 FQGNSA. V was pared by 2 bases and J by 4 bases, with 5 bases between. CDR3 size: 13 residues. This CDR3 is CASSLRVNEKLFF. Here the CDR3 DNA reads TGTGCCAGCAGCTTAAGGGTTAATGAAAAACTGTTTTTT.

This clonotype was recorded once. This could be a read error, since a much larger clone is one nucleotide away. This chain links TRBV27 with TRBJ2-7; 8 nucleotides match TRBD1. There are 15 residues in the CDR3. Per the germline V gene, CDR1 is MNHEY and CDR2 is SMNVEV (reference sequence). The CDR3 here is CASSPGTGPQYEQNF. Written as DNA, the CDR3 is TGTGCCAGCAGCCCTGGGACAGGACCTCAATACGAGCAGAACTTC.

This clonotype was counted only a few times. The J gene is TRBJ1-1, the V gene TRBV15; 8 nucleotides align to TRBD1. CDR1 is LNHNV and CDR2 is YYDKDF in the germline V gene (reference sequence). V was pared by 5 bases and J by 6 bases, with 11 bases of the junction left unmatched. The CDR3 is 15 amino acids. The CDR3 reads CATSGGQEGFAEAFF. As DNA, the CDR3 is TGTGCCACCAGCGGGGGACAGGAGGGGTTCGCTGAAGCTTTCTTT.

This clonotype has a handful of counts. This sequence joins TRBV20-1 and TRBJ2-1; 13 nucleotides agree with TRBD2. CDR1 and CDR2 (germline): DFQATT, SNEGSKA (reference sequence). J gave up 0 bases and V 5 bases, and 4 bases lay outside the gene matches. This CDR3 is built from 16 residues. The CDR3 reads CSAETSGRFSYNEQFF. The CDR3 DNA reads TGCAGTGCTGAGACTAGCGGGAGGTTCTCCTACAATGAGCAGTTCTTC.

Ten or more counts support this clonotype. The genes are TRBV6-5 and TRBJ2-2; D is unresolved. The CDR3 is made up of 12 amino acids. Germline V lookup: CDR1 MNHEY, CDR2 SVGAGI. Trimming removed 6 bases from V and 4 bases from J, with 6 bases in between. The CDR3 nucleotides read TGTGCCAGCAGACCCCTCACCGGGGAGCTGTTTTTT. Its translation is CASRPLTGELFF.

This clonotype was detected only once. This chain connects TRBV24-1 to TRBJ2-1; 8 bases match TRBD1. Germline V gene lookup returns CDR1 KGHDR and CDR2 SFDVKD. This CDR3 region has 16 residues. The V segment lost 5 bases and the J segment 0 bases; nucleotides outside the gene matches: 5. In DNA, the CDR3 is TGTGCCACCAGTGCTAGGACAGGGAGCTCCTACAATGAGCAGTTCTTC. The encoded protein is CATSARTGSSYNEQFF.

This clonotype showed up many times. The chain combines TRBV7-3 with TRBJ2-3, with D unresolved. Trimming stripped 5 bases from V and 6 bases from J, with 9 bases between. The germline CDR1 and CDR2 sequences are SGHTA and FQGTGA. The CDR3 contains 12 residues. CDR3 region: CASSEYGDTQYF. In DNA form, the CDR3 reads TGTGCCAGCAGCGAATACGGGGATACGCAGTATTTT.

This clonotype ranks as medium-sized. The gene calls are TRBV5-1 and TRBJ1-4, with 7 bases identical to TRBD1. V shed 2 bases and J 8 bases; nucleotides not matched to a gene: 6. The CDR3 length is 14 residues. Germline assignment: CDR1 SGHRS and CDR2 YFSETQ. The CDR3 region is CASSFPGGKEKLFF. CDR3 DNA: TGCGCCAGCAGCTTCCCAGGGGGGAAAGAAAAACTGTTTTTT.

This clonotype was detected only once. This chain links TRBV9 with TRBJ2-5; possibly TRBD1 for D (5 bases). Germline V gene lookup returns CDR1 SGDLS and CDR2 YYNGEE. V was pared by 3 bases and J by 2 bases, with 17 bases between. The CDR3 has 16 amino acids. CDR3 protein: CASSALGWGKQETQYF. In DNA form, the CDR3 reads TGTGCCAGCAGCGCCCTCGGTTGGGGCAAGCAAGAGACCCAGTACTTC. Filled out from reference TRBV9 and TRBJ2-5, the complete variable domain reads DSGVTQTPKHLITATGQRVTLRCSPRSGDLSVYWYQQSLDQGLQFLIQYYNGEERAKGNILERFSAQQFPDLHSELNLSSLELGDSALYFCASSALGWGKQETQYFGPGTRLLVL.

This rearrangement joins TRBV12-3 or TRBV12-4 to TRBJ2-1, with a tentative D call TRBD1 (6 bases). The CDR3 is made up of 13 amino acids. V lost 11 bases to trimming and J lost 4 bases, with 15 bases between them. CDR3 DNA: TGTGCCGGTGGACAGTGGGGATACAATGAGCAGTTCTTC. The encoded protein is CAGGQWGYNEQFF.

The chain joins TRBV3-1 to TRBJ1-2; no clear D gene. This CDR3 is built from 16 residues. Germline lookup yields CDR1 LGHDT and CDR2 YNNKEL (reference sequence). Trimming cost V 0 bases and J 6 bases, with 17 bases left between them. In DNA form, the CDR3 reads TGTGCCAGCAGCCAAGATTTCGACGTGCCAACTGATGGCTACACCTTC. Its translation is CASSQDFDVPTDGYTF.

In its sample, this clonotype was seen many times. V gene TRBV27 combines with J gene TRBJ2-7; D is undetermined. The CDR3 has 14 residues. CDR1 and CDR2 (germline): MNHEY, SMNVEV (reference sequence). Trimming stripped 4 bases from V and 5 bases from J, with 15 bases between. This CDR3 is CASSSVGLLNEQYF. The CDR3 nucleotides are TGTGCCAGCAGTTCCGTGGGTCTCCTGAACGAGCAGTACTTC.

This clonotype was found many times. This chain joins TRBV7-9 and TRBJ1-1; weak D call: TRBD1 (5 bases). The germline CDR1 and CDR2 sequences are SEHNR and FQNEAQ (reference sequence). This CDR3 contains 11 residues. The V end was cut by 5 bases, the J end by 6 bases, with 7 bases between. The CDR3 loop reads CASSETAEAFF. The CDR3 DNA is TGTGCCAGCAGCGAGACAGCTGAAGCTTTCTTT. Drawing the rest from reference TRBV7-9 and TRBJ1-1, the complete variable domain is DTGVSQNPRHKITKRGQNVTFRCDPISEHNRLYWYRQTLGQGPEFLTYFQNEAQLEKSRLLSDRFSAERPKGSFSTLEIQRTEQGDSAMYLCASSETAEAFFGQGTRLTVV.

This clonotype appeared many times. The chain links TRBV2 to TRBJ2-3, with D possibly matching TRBD2 (6 bases). Trimming took off 10 bases at V and 2 bases at J, with 19 bases between the two ends. This CDR3 has 15 amino acids. CDR1 and CDR2 (germline): SNHLY, FYNNEI. The CDR3 DNA reads as TGTGCCATCATAGTCGGGCGGGGTGACACAGATACGCAGTATTTT. This encodes CAIIVGRGDTDTQYF.

This clonotype was counted at least ten times. The chain employs TRBV12-3 or TRBV12-4 and TRBJ1-5; D is unclear. The CDR3 runs to 15 residues. Trimming shortened V by 5 bases and J by 2 bases, and 13 bases separated the two germline ends. The CDR3 here is CASSRISSGNQPQHF. The CDR3, as DNA: TGTGCCAGCAGTCGGATCTCGTCGGGCAATCAGCCCCAGCATTTT.

In this sample, this clonotype turned up many times. This rearrangement joins TRBV2 to TRBJ1-1; no definite D call. Trimming cost V 4 bases and J 6 bases, with 12 bases left between them. The CDR3 is 13 residues long. From germline, CDR1 is SNHLY and CDR2 FYNNEI. DNA of the CDR3: TGTGCCAGCAGTGCGGTTAGGGAGGCTGAAGCTTTCTTT. Amino acids: CASSAVREAEAFF. Full variable domain (rest looked up from reference TRBV2 and TRBJ1-1): EPEVTQTPSHQVTQMGQEVILRCVPISNHLYFYWYRQILGQKVEFLVSFYNNEISEKSEIFDDQFSVERPDGSNFTLKIRSTKLEDSAMYFCASSAVREAEAFFGQGTRLTVV.